This passage covers 12 T cell receptor beta chains from one sample sequenced in a study of shared clonotypes between healthy human individuals. Profiling relied on immunoSEQ multiplex PCR, and the TCRdb table lists in-frame clones only, not all of them. Among hundreds of thousands of clones, about 91% were seen once, and the ten largest hold about 24%. Naive CD8 populations comprised CD45RO-negative cells positively selected for CCR7, excluding terminally differentiated effector memory CD45RA+ cells. Sequencing input: naive CD8+ T cells sorted from blood. The receptors come from a man in his thirties or forties in good health.

The chain has TRBV15 and TRBJ2-2, with D perhaps assigned TRBD1 or TRBD2 (5 bases each). Germline V gene data show CDR1 as LNHNV and CDR2 as YYDKDF (reference sequence). This CDR3 has 15 residues. Deletions cut 4 bases from V and 4 bases from J, with 13 bases between. The CDR3 loop is CATSNPRGRTGELFF. The CDR3 DNA sequence: TGTGCCACCAGCAATCCCCGGGGCCGCACCGGGGAGCTGTTTTTT.

V usage is TRBV29-1 and J usage is TRBJ2-1, with 8 nucleotides matching TRBD2. This CDR3 comprises 13 residues. After removal of 4 bases from V and 2 bases from J, the junction contained 1 base not matched to a gene. Germline CDR1 is SQVTM and CDR2 is ANQGSEA. This CDR3 reads CSVVGRAYNEQFF. The CDR3 nucleotides are TGCAGCGTTGTCGGGAGGGCCTACAATGAGCAGTTCTTC.

This rearrangement joins TRBV5-6 to TRBJ2-7; 9 nucleotides agree with TRBD1. The V and J ends lost 3 bases and 3 bases, in that order; junction bases with no gene match: 19. There are 19 residues in the CDR3. The germline V gene has CDR1 SGHDT and CDR2 YYEEEE. CDR3 DNA: TGTGCCAGCAGCTGGACCGGGACAGGGAAGGAAGGTTTCTACTACGAGCAGTACTTC. It encodes CASSWTGTGKEGFYYEQYF.

As concerns this clone: The sample carries other DNA sequences with the same CDR3. V usage is TRBV6-5 and J usage is TRBJ2-3; D is ambiguous. CDR3 size: 13 residues. Germline V gene lookup returns CDR1 MNHEY and CDR2 SVGAGI. The ends were cut back, 2 bases at V and 3 bases at J, with 6 bases in the middle. The CDR3, as DNA: TGTGCCAGCAGTTACACGTCTACAGATACGCAGTATTTT. Translated, it gives CASSYTSTDTQYF.

This rearrangement joins TRBV2 to TRBJ1-2; D gene ambiguous. Germline loops: CDR1 SNHLY, CDR2 FYNNEI. The CDR3 is made up of 16 amino acids. Trimming cost V 6 bases and J 0 bases, with 17 bases left between them. CDR3 region: CASREPSAAANYGYTF. CDR3 bases: TGTGCCAGCAGGGAGCCGAGTGCGGCTGCTAACTATGGCTACACCTTC. Together with reference TRBV2 and TRBJ1-2, the CDR3 gives the full variable domain: EPEVTQTPSHQVTQMGQEVILRCVPISNHLYFYWYRQILGQKVEFLVSFYNNEISEKSEIFDDQFSVERPDGSNFTLKIRSTKLEDSAMYFCASREPSAAANYGYTFGSGTRLTVV.

The chain couples TRBV29-1 to TRBJ2-7; 11 bases are shared with TRBD2. Trimming removed 5 bases from V and 2 bases from J; junction bases left unmatched: 8. The V gene's germline CDR1 is SQVTM and CDR2 ANQGSEA. The CDR3 runs to 15 residues. In nucleotides, the CDR3 is TGCAGCGTTCAGGGGACTAGCGGACTTACCTACGAGCAGTACTTC. The encoded protein is CSVQGTSGLTYEQYF.

The chain carries TRBV15 and TRBJ1-2; the match to TRBD1 covers 11 bases. CDR1 LNHNV and CDR2 YYDKDF come from the germline V gene (reference sequence). The CDR3 length is 15 residues. V was clipped by 0 bases and J by 6 bases; unmatched bases: 3. The CDR3 reads CATSREGTGGHGYTF. CDR3 nucleotides: TGTGCCACCAGCAGAGAAGGGACAGGGGGTCATGGCTACACCTTC.

The CDR3, as DNA: TGTGCCAGCAGCAGCACAGGCGTGGAAGATACGCAGTATTTT. It yields the protein CASSSTGVEDTQYF. The rearrangement links TRBV11-1 to TRBJ2-3; weak D call: TRBD1 (5 bases). Trimming cost V 5 bases and J 5 bases, with 14 bases left between them. Germline CDR1 SGHAT, CDR2 FQDESV (reference sequence). The CDR3 runs to 14 residues.

The genes are TRBV10-2 and TRBJ2-1; D unclear. The V end was cut by 4 bases, the J end by 6 bases, with 7 bases between. Germline V gene data show CDR1 as WSHSY and CDR2 as SAAADI. This CDR3 has 12 residues. CDR3 bases: TGCGCCAGCAGTGCCTCCCTCAATGAGCAGTTCTTC. This gives the protein CASSASLNEQFF.

V is TRBV5-1 and J is TRBJ1-1, with 8 positions matching TRBD1. Germline V gene lookup returns CDR1 SGHRS and CDR2 YFSETQ. CDR3 length: 15 residues. With 4 bases clipped from V and 5 bases from J, the junction kept 10 bases outside the gene matches. CDR3 DNA: TGCGCCAGCAGCGGAAATCGCGGACAGGGAACTGAAGCTTTCTTT. Translation: CASSGNRGQGTEAFF.

This chain uses TRBV7-9 with TRBJ2-3; 7 bases align to TRBD2. The CDR3 covers 14 residues. The trim removed 6 bases at V and 5 bases at J, leaving 8 bases unmatched. The germline V gene encodes CDR1 SEHNR and CDR2 FQNEAQ (reference sequence). The DNA for the CDR3 is TGTGCCAGCAGGGGTCTAGCGGCCCAAGATACGCAGTATTTT. Protein product: CASRGLAAQDTQYF.

This clone was counted a few times. The rearrangement uses TRBV6-1 and TRBJ1-2; D is uncertain. The CDR3 is 13 residues long. Trimming took off 6 bases at V and 0 bases at J, with 8 bases between the two ends. CDR1 and CDR2 from the germline V gene are MNHNS and SASEGT. The CDR3 sequence is CASSERPNYGYTF. CDR3 nucleotide sequence: TGTGCCAGCAGCGAACGTCCTAACTATGGCTACACCTTC.